A single sample gave rise to the 9 T cell receptor beta chains below, sequenced in a study of T cell responses to AZD1222 COVID-19 vaccine. Sequencing used immunoSEQ multiplex PCR; TCRdb keeps in-frame clones, though not all of them. The sample lists 150,000 to 200,000 clones, around 94% occurring once. The sequenced sample was peripheral blood, obtained on day 0 of AZD1222 vaccination. All receptors derive from an adult in good health.

The CDR3 loop reads CASLGGGWNTEAFF. CDR3 coding DNA: TGTGCCAGCCTGGGGGGCGGATGGAACACTGAAGCTTTCTTT. The chain has TRBV27 and TRBJ1-1; D possibly corresponds to TRBD1 (6 bases). The V end lost 8 bases, the J end lost 1 base, and 14 bases lay between the germline ends. The CDR3 runs 14 residues. From germline, CDR1 is MNHEY and CDR2 SMNVEV (reference sequence).

V and J are TRBV4-1 and TRBJ1-3; TRBD1 is a possible D gene (6 bases). This CDR3 is built from 16 residues. Germline V CDR1 and CDR2: MGHRA, YSYEKL. V lost 4 bases and J lost 2, with 15 bases in between. CDR3 amino acids: CASSLSRGGPGNTIYF. DNA for the CDR3: TGCGCCAGCAGCCTCTCCCGCGGGGGGCCTGGAAACACCATATATTTT.

CDR3 region: CASTPMGTSGVELFF. The CDR3 DNA is TGTGCCAGCACCCCTATGGGGACTAGCGGGGTGGAGCTGTTTTTT. The rearrangement links TRBV11-2 to TRBJ2-2; TRBD2 agrees at 13 bases. V lost 7 bases, J lost 10 bases, and 9 bases stayed unmatched. Germline loops: CDR1 SGHAT, CDR2 FQNNGV. CDR3 length: 15 amino acids.

The chain carries TRBV3-1 (or the pseudogene TRBV3-2) and TRBJ1-2; a weak D match, TRBD1 (6 bases). CDR3 length: 15 residues. V dropped 5 bases and J dropped 0 bases, with 13 bases sitting between them. The germline CDR1 and CDR2 sequences are LGHDT and YNNKEL (reference sequence). The CDR3 is CASSSPGASNYGYTF. Here the CDR3 DNA reads TGTGCCAGCAGCTCTCCGGGGGCCTCTAACTATGGCTACACCTTC.

The rearrangement links TRBV29-1 to TRBJ1-1; unclear D gene. Trimming removed 7 bases at V and 1 base at J, with 13 bases between. CDR1 is SQVTM, CDR2 ANQGSEA, per germline. The CDR3 runs to 13 residues. CDR3 sequence reads: CSAADTANTEAFF. CDR3 sequence (DNA): TGCAGCGCCGCAGACACTGCGAACACTGAAGCTTTCTTT.

This chain uses TRBV15 with TRBJ1-1; no reliable D call. The length of the CDR3 is 14 residues. The germline V and J ends were trimmed by 3 bases and 1 base, with 9 bases remaining between them. Germline V CDR1 and CDR2: LNHNV, YYDKDF (reference sequence). In DNA form, the CDR3 reads TGTGCCACCAGCAGCCCTGATTCGAACACTGAAGCTTTCTTT. It encodes CATSSPDSNTEAFF.

The chain has TRBV14 and TRBJ1-2; the D gene is possibly TRBD1 (5 bases). The germline gives CDR1 SGHDN, CDR2 FVKESK. This CDR3 has 15 residues. Trimming left V 1 base short and J 4 bases short, with 13 bases between. The CDR3 bases are TGTGCCAGCAGCCAAGCCCCAGAGGGGCTCTATGGCTACACCTTC. Translating gives CASSQAPEGLYGYTF.

This chain links TRBV6-5 with TRBJ1-1; 9 positions match TRBD1. This CDR3 spans 14 amino acids. The germline V gene has CDR1 MNHEY and CDR2 SVGAGI. J lost 4 bases, V lost 6 bases, and 6 bases had no gene match. The CDR3 DNA follows: TGTGCCAGCAGGCGCGGACAGGGGAGCACTGAAGCTTTCTTT. Amino acid sequence: CASRRGQGSTEAFF.

The rearrangement uses TRBV7-6 and TRBJ2-7; 7 positions agree with TRBD2. The germline V gene has CDR1 SGHVS and CDR2 FNYEAQ. V trimming: 6 bases; J trimming: 1 base; junction bases outside the gene matches: 9. The CDR3 is 15 residues long. The CDR3, as DNA: TGTGCCAGCAGGGGGAGCGGGGACCCTTCCTACGAGCAGTACTTC. Protein: CASRGSGDPSYEQYF.